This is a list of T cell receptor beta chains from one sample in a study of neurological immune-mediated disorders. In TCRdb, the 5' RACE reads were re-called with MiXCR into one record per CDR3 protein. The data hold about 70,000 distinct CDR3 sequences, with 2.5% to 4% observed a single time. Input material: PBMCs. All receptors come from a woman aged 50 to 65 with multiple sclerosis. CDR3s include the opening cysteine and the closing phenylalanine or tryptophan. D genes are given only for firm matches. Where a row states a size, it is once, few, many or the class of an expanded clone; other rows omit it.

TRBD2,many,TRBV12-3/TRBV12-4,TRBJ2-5,CASRLAGEETQYF,TGTGCCAGCCGACTAGCGGGAGAAGAGACCCAGTACTTC
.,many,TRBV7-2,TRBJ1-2,CASSFRASGYGYTF,TGTGCCAGCAGCTTTAGGGCCAGCGGATATGGCTACACCTTC
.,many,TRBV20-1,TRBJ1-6,CSARDTGLSNSPLHF,TGCAGTGCTAGAGATACCGGCTTATCCAATTCACCCCTCCACTTT
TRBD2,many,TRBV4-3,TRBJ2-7,CASSQALTTSGRYEQYF,TGCGCCAGCAGCCAAGCGCTGACGACTAGCGGGAGGTACGAGCAGTACTTC
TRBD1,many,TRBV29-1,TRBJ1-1,CSVESTGGNTEAFF,TGCAGCGTTGAGAGTACAGGGGGAAACACTGAAGCTTTCTTT
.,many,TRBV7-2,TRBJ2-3,CASSLLWGRVTDTQYF,TGTGCCAGCAGCTTACTGTGGGGGCGAGTAACAGATACGCAGTATTTT
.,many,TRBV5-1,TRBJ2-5,CASSLARGGVETQYF,TGCGCCAGCAGCTTGGCCCGTGGGGGCGTAGAGACCCAGTACTTC
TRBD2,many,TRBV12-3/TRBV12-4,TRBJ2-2,CASSPHPTSGDTGELFF,TGTGCCAGCAGTCCCCATCCCACTAGCGGCGACACCGGGGAGCTGTTTTTT
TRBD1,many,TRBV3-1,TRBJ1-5,CASSQEGTVNQPQHF,TGTGCCAGCAGCCAAGAGGGGACAGTGAATCAGCCCCAGCATTTT
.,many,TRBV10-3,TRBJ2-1,CAISESTEYNEQFF,TGTGCCATCAGTGAGTCAACAGAATACAATGAGCAGTTCTTC
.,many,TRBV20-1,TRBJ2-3,CSASRPSTDTQYF,TGCAGTGCTAGCAGGCCTAGCACAGATACGCAGTATTTT
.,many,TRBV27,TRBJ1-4,CASSYRGRSPGELFF,TGTGCCAGCAGTTACCGCGGACGGTCCCCTGGGGAACTGTTTTTT
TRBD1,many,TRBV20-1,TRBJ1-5,CSAAGQGGSQPQHF,TGCAGTGCGGCTGGACAGGGGGGGAGTCAGCCCCAGCATTTT
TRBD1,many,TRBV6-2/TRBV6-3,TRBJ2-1,CASTRTGGYDEQFF,TGTGCCAGCACTAGGACAGGGGGTTATGATGAGCAGTTCTTC
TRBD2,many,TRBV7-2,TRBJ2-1,CASSLESGVRIF,TGTGCCAGCAGCTTAGAAAGCGGGGTCCGTATCTTC
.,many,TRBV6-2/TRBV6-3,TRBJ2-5,CATVARVQETQYF,TGTGCCACGGTAGCGAGGGTACAAGAGACCCAGTACTTC
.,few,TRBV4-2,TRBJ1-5,CASSQDRDQPQNF,TGTGCCAGCAGCCAAGACAGGGATCAGCCCCAGAATTTT
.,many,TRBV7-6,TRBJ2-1,CASSLAPGAYNEQFF,TGTGCCAGCAGCTTAGCCCCGGGGGCCTACAATGAGCAGTTCTTC
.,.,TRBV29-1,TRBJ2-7,CSVEEGGGDYEQYF,TGCAGCGTTGAAGAAGGTGGGGGAGACTACGAGCAGTACTTC
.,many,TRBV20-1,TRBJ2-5,CSASREAKKETQYF,TGCAGTGCTAGTAGGGAGGCTAAGAAAGAGACCCAGTACTTC
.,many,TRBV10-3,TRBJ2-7,CAISDDVGTFGERYF,TGTGCCATCAGTGATGATGTTGGGACTTTTGGGGAACGGTACTTC
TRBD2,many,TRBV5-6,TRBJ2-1,CASSLGLVNEQFF,TGTGCCAGCAGCCTGGGACTAGTCAATGAGCAGTTCTTC